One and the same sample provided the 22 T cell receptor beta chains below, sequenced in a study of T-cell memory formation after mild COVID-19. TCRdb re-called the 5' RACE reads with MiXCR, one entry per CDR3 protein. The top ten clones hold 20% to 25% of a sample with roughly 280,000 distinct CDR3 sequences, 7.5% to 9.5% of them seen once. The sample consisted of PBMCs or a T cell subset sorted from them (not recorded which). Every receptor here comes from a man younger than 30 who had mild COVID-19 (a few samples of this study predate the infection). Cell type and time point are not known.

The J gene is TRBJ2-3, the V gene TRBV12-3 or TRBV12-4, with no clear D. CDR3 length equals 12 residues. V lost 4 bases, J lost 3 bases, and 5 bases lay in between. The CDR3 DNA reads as TGTGCCAGCAGTTCTCAGACAGATACGCAGTATTTT. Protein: CASSSQTDTQYF.

The CDR3 is CASSQETANTGELFF. In nucleotides, the CDR3 is TGCGCCAGCAGCCAAGAAACAGCGAACACCGGGGAGCTGTTTTTT. V is TRBV4-1 and J is TRBJ2-2, with D unclear. Germline values: CDR1 MGHRA, CDR2 YSYEKL. Trimming stripped 0 bases from V and 0 bases from J, with 5 bases between. The CDR3 is 15 residues long.

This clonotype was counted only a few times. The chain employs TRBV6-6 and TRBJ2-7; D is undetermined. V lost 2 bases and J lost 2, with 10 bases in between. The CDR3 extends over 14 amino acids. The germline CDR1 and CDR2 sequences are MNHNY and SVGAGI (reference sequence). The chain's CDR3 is CASSYGPPTYEQYF. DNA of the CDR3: TGTGCCAGCAGTTACGGGCCCCCTACCTACGAGCAGTACTTC.

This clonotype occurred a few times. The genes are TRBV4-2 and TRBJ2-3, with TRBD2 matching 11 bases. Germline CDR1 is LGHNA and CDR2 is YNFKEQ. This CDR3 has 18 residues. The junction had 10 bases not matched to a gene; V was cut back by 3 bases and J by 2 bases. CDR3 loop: CASSHDSGGAGLTDTQYF. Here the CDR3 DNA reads TGTGCCAGCAGCCACGATAGCGGGGGGGCCGGGCTCACAGATACGCAGTATTTT.

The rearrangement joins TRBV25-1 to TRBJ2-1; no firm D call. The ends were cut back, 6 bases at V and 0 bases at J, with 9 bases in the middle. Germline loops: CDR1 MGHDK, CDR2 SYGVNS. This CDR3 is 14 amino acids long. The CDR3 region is CASRQQSSYNEQFF. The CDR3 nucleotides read TGTGCCAGCAGACAACAGAGCTCCTACAATGAGCAGTTCTTC. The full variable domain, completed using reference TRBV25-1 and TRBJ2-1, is EADIYQTPRYLVIGTGKKITLECSQTMGHDKMYWYQQDPGMELHLIHYSYGVNSTEKGDLSSESTVSRIRTEHFPLTLESARPSHTSQYLCASRQQSSYNEQFFGPGTRLTVL.

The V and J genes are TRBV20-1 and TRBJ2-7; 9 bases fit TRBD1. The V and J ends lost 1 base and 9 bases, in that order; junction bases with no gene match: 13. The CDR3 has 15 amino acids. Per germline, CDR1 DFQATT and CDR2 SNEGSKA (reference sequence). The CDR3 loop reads CSARVPGQGVMRQYV. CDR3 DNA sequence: TGCAGTGCTAGAGTCCCGGGACAGGGTGTGATGCGGCAGTACGTC.

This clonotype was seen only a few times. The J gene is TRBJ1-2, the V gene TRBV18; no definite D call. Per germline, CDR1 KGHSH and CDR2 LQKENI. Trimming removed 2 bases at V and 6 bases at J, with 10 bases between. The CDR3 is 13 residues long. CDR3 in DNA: TGTGCCAGCTCACCAGGGGAAGGGAATGGCTACACCTTC. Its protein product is CASSPGEGNGYTF.

CDR3 protein: CASSLGHWGYTF. The CDR3 region has the DNA TGTGCCAGCAGTTTGGGCCACTGGGGCTACACCTTC. J is TRBJ1-2 and V is TRBV6-2 or TRBV6-3; D is unclear. Per germline, CDR1 MNHEY and CDR2 SVGEGT. The CDR3 totals 12 residues. Trimming shortened V by 4 bases and J by 8 bases, and 11 bases separated the two germline ends.

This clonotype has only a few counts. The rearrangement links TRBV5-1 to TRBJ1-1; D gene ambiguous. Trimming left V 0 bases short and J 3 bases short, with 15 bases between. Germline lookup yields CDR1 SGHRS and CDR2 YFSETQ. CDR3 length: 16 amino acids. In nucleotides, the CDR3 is TGCGCCAGCAGCTTGGGCCATCGGCGGGGAGACACTGAAGCTTTCTTT. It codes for CASSLGHRRGDTEAFF.

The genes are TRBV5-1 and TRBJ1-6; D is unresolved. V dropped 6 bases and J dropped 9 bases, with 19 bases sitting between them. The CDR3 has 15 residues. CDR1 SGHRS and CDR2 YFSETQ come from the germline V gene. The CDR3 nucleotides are TGCGCCAGCACCACTGGGTCGGGGAGCGGTTCACCCCTCCACTTT. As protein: CASTTGSGSGSPLHF.

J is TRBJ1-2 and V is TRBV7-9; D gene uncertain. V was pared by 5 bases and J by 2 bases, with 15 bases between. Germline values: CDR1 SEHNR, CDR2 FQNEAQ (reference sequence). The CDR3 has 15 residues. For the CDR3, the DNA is TGTGCCAGCAGCACCAGTCTAGGGCTCAACTATGGCTACACCTTC. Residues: CASSTSLGLNYGYTF.

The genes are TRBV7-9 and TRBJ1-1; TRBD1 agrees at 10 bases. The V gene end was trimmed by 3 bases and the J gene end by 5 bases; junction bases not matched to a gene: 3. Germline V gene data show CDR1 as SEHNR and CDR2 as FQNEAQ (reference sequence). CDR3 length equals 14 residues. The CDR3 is CASSFGTGETEAFF. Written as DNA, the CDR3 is TGTGCCAGCAGCTTCGGGACAGGGGAAACTGAAGCTTTCTTT. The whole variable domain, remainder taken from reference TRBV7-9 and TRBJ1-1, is DTGVSQNPRHKITKRGQNVTFRCDPISEHNRLYWYRQTLGQGPEFLTYFQNEAQLEKSRLLSDRFSAERPKGSFSTLEIQRTEQGDSAMYLCASSFGTGETEAFFGQGTRLTVV.

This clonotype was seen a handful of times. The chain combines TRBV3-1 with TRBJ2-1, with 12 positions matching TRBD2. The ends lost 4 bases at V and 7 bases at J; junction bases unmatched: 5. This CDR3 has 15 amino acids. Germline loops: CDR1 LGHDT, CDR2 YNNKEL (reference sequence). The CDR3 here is CASSPLAGGHNEQFF. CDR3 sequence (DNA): TGTGCCAGCAGCCCTCTAGCGGGGGGGCATAATGAGCAGTTCTTC.

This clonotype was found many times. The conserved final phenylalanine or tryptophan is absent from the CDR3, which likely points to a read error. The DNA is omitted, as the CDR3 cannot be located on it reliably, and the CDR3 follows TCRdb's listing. The CDR3 protein is CASSLGEL. The chain joins TRBV12-3 or TRBV12-4 to TRBJ2-1; the table's D call, TRBD2, has no DNA check behind it. The CDR3 is made up of 8 amino acids, end residues included.

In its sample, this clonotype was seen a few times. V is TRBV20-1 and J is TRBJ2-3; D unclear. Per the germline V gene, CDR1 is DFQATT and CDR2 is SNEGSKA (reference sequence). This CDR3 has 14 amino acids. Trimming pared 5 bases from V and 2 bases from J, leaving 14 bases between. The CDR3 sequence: CSACPDRNTDTQYF. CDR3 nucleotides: TGCAGTGCTTGCCCTGACCGTAACACAGATACGCAGTATTTT.

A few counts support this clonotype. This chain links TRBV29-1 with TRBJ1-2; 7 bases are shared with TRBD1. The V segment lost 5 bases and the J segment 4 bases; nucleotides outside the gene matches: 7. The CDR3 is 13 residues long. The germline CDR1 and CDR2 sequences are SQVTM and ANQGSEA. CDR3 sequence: CSVSRRDSYGYTF. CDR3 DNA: TGCAGCGTTTCTCGCCGGGACAGCTATGGCTACACCTTC.

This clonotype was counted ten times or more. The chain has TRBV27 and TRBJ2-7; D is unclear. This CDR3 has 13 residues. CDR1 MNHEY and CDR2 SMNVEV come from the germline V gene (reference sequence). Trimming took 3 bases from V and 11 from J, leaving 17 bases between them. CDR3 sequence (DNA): TGTGCCAGCAGTTTCTCGGGTACAGCATGGGAGTACTTC. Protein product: CASSFSGTAWEYF.

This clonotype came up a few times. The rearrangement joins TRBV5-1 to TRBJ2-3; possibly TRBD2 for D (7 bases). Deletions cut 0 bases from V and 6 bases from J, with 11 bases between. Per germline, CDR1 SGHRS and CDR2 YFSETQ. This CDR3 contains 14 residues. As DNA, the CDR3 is TGCGCCAGCAGCTTGGACGGGGGGCCGGATACGCAGTATTTT. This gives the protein CASSLDGGPDTQYF.

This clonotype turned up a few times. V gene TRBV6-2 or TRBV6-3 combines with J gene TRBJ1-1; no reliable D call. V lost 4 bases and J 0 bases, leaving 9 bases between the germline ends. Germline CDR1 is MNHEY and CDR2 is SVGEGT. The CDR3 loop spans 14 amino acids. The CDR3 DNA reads TGTGCCAGCAGTTCCGTAAGCATGAACACTGAAGCTTTCTTT. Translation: CASSSVSMNTEAFF.

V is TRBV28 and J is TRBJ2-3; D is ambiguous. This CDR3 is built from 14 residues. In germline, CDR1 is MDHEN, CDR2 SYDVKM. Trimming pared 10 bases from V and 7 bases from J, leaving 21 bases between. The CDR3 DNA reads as TGTGCCACTATGACTCCTCTGCTAAGAAATACGCAGTATTTT. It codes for CATMTPLLRNTQYF.

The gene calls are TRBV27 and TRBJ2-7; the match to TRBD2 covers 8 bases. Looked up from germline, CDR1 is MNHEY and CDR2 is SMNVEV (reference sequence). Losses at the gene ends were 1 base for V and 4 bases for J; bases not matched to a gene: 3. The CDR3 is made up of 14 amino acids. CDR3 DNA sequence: TGTGCCAGCAGTTTATACGGGGGGGCGTACGAGCAGTACGTC. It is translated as CASSLYGGAYEQYV.

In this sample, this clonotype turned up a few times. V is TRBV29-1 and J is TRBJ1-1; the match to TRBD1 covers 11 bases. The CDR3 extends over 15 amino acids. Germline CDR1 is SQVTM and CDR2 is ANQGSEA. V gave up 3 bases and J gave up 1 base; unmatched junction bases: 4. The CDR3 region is CSVEGTGGANTEAFF. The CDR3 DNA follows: TGCAGCGTTGAGGGGACAGGGGGGGCGAACACTGAAGCTTTCTTT.